This TCR beta chain was observed in a study of T-cell reconstitution after alpha-beta-depleted transplantation in children. Study results and caveats: Once a year had passed after transplant, T-cell counts and diversity came mostly from newly produced T cells. The high TCRbeta diversity at day 60 in some patients came from surviving recipient T cells and thymic progenitors. As was reported, about two months after transplant, alpha-beta T cells came from several hundred expanded graft clones.

Construction of the TCRbeta library involved unique molecular identifiers. TCRdb passed the PCR reads through MiXCR, listing each CDR3 protein once. The sample records around 450,000 distinct CDR3 sequences, 15% to 20% being singletons. A word on this clonotype: The antigen is unknown.

CDR3 length: 11 residues. V was shortened by 5 bases and J by 3 bases, with 7 bases between the two germline ends. CDR1 and CDR2 (germline): SQVTM, ANQGSEA. V gene TRBV29-1 combines with J gene TRBJ1-1; D is uncertain. The sequences come from PBMCs, mostly from graft donor cells, collected 360 days after TCRalphabeta/CD19-depleted stem cell transplant. The source of this sequence is a boy under three years old who had a stem cell transplant for Wiskott-Aldrich syndrome, so the T cells may come from the graft donor. CDR3 amino acids: CSVLVYTEAFF. The CDR3 bases are TGCAGCGTTCTAGTGTACACTGAAGCTTTCTTT.